This section outlines one T cell receptor beta chain sequence together with its context. Its antigen is still unknown. This CDR3 contains 15 residues. Trimming took 4 bases from V and 7 from J; bases not matched to a gene: 9. Germline CDR1 and CDR2: MNHEY and SMNVEV (reference sequence). The sample originates from a study of T cell responses to AZD1222 COVID-19 vaccine. Study-wide results and caveats: Mostly white British, mostly female donors; authors suggested clonal diversity may be underestimated. Just 5 or 6 AZD1222 recipients tested seropositive at baseline.

Here immunoSEQ multiplex PCR was the method, and the copy in TCRdb shows in-frame clones only, minus some. The table lists around 100,000 clones, around 89% of them singletons, with 1.8% in the top ten. The V call is TRBV27, the J call TRBJ1-2, with 10 bases fitting TRBD1. The sequencing here drew on peripheral blood, taken on day 0 of AZD1222 vaccination. The TCR sequence derives from an adult in good health. The CDR3 nucleotides read TGTGCCAGCAGTTCCCCGGGACAGGGGTTGAGTGGCTACACCTTC. This sequence encodes CASSSPGQGLSGYTF.